This is a list of T cell receptor beta chains from one sample in a study of T cell repertoires in ileal Crohn's disease. Libraries were prepared by immunoSEQ multiplex PCR; TCRdb keeps only in-frame clonotypes and omits some of them. The sample lists about 15,000 clones, about 55% occurring once. Sequenced material: ileal tissue. The receptors here all came from an adult with Crohn's disease. Each CDR3 is given with its conserved first and last residue. A D gene is named only where the DNA matches it firmly. Not every row has a clone size; where given, it reads once, few, many or a size class.

J gene | V gene | D gene | CDR3 length | clone size | CDR3 protein | CDR3 DNA
TRBJ1-4 | TRBV6-5 | TRBD1 | 15 | - | CASSYTWTGDGKLFF | TGTGCCAGCAGTTACACTTGGACAGGGGACGGAAAACTGTTTTTT
TRBJ2-1 | TRBV15 | - | 15 | - | CATSRAETSYNEQFF | TGTGCCACCAGCAGAGCAGAGACTTCCTACAATGAGCAGTTCTTC
TRBJ2-7 | TRBV5-1 | - | 14 | - | CASSKQGGSYEQYF | TGCGCCAGCAGCAAGCAGGGGGGTTCCTACGAGCAGTACTTC
TRBJ1-1 | TRBV7-9 | - | 14 | few | CASSLMVGRTEAFF | TGTGCCAGCAGCTTAATGGTGGGGCGGACTGAAGCTTTCTTT
TRBJ2-3 | TRBV9 | TRBD1 | 14 | - | CASSVGQGTDTQYF | TGTGCCAGCAGCGTTGGACAGGGGACAGATACGCAGTATTTT
TRBJ2-2 | TRBV28 | - | 12 | - | CASSLLTGELFF | TGTGCCAGCAGTCTCCTGACCGGGGAGCTGTTTTTT
TRBJ2-1 | TRBV6-4 | TRBD2 | 15 | few | CASSFGAGPNLEQFF | TGTGCCAGCAGTTTCGGAGCGGGGCCTAATCTTGAGCAGTTCTTC
TRBJ2-3 | TRBV5-1 | TRBD1 | 16 | few | CASSSRRTGGSDTQYF | TGCGCCAGCAGTTCGCGCCGGACAGGGGGCTCGGATACGCAGTATTTT
TRBJ1-2 | TRBV20-1 | - | 10 | - | CSASSPAHTF | TGCAGTGCTAGTAGCCCAGCCCACACCTTC
TRBJ2-1 | TRBV15 | - | 13 | few | CATSRDLIFEQFF | TGTGCCACCAGCAGAGATTTAATCTTTGAGCAGTTCTTC
TRBJ2-2 | TRBV5-6 | - | 16 | - | CASSLVDPEVTGELFF | TGTGCCAGCAGCTTGGTTGATCCGGAGGTGACCGGGGAGCTGTTTTTT
TRBJ2-1 | TRBV5-1 | - | 14 | once | CASSPRSSYNEQFF | TGCGCCAGCAGCCCCCGTAGCTCCTACAATGAGCAGTTCTTC
TRBJ2-7 | TRBV7-9 | - | 15 | - | CASSLWYGQNYEQYF | TGTGCCAGCAGCTTATGGTACGGACAAAACTACGAGCAGTACTTC
TRBJ2-7 | TRBV4-1 | TRBD2 | 15 | - | CASSQDRSGRDEQYF | TGCGCCAGCAGCCAAGACCGAAGCGGGAGGGACGAGCAGTACTTC
TRBJ1-1 | TRBV5-1 | - | 14 | - | CASSLGQGYTEAFF | TGCGCCAGCAGCTTGGGTCAGGGTTACACTGAAGCTTTCTTT
TRBJ1-5 | TRBV12-5 | - | 11 | - | CASGFVRPQHF | TGTGCTAGTGGTTTTGTTCGGCCCCAGCATTTT
TRBJ1-3 | TRBV15 | TRBD1 | 14 | - | CATSTGGSGNTIYF | TGTGCCACCAGCACAGGGGGATCTGGAAACACCATATATTTT
TRBJ1-2 | TRBV12-5 | TRBD1 | 13 | - | CASGRTGWDGYTF | TGTGCTAGTGGACGGACAGGGTGGGATGGCTACACCTTC
TRBJ1-2 | TRBV7-2 | TRBD1 | 15 | - | CASSQGTGLQGGYTF | TGTGCCAGCAGCCAGGGGACAGGTCTCCAAGGTGGCTACACCTTC
TRBJ2-7 | TRBV6-1 | TRBD2 | 15 | once | CASSATRSSGDEQYF | TGTGCCAGCAGTGCGACCCGGAGTAGCGGGGACGAGCAGTACTTC
TRBJ2-6 | TRBV30 | TRBD1 | 17 | - | CAWSQDRLGQGGNVLTF | TGTGCCTGGAGTCAAGATCGGTTAGGACAGGGCGGCAACGTCCTGACTTTC
TRBJ2-1 | TRBV5-1 | - | 12 | - | CASSLTVHEQFF | TGCGCCAGCAGCTTGACAGTCCATGAGCAGTTCTTC
TRBJ2-2 | TRBV5-4 | TRBD1 | 15 | - | CASSRTGGATGELFF | TGTGCCAGCAGCCGGACAGGGGGCGCAACCGGGGAGCTGTTTTTT
TRBJ1-5 | TRBV19 | TRBD1 | 14 | - | CASEGQGGNQPQHF | TGTGCCAGTGAGGGACAGGGAGGGAATCAGCCCCAGCATTTT
TRBJ2-2 | TRBV7-6 | TRBD1 | 16 | once | CASSLGGTEITGELFF | TGTGCCAGCAGCTTAGGAGGGACAGAGATCACCGGGGAGCTGTTTTTT
TRBJ2-7 | TRBV11-2 | TRBD2 | 16 | - | CASSPLGTSGRIEQYF | TGTGCCAGCAGCCCACTGGGGACTAGCGGGAGGATCGAGCAGTACTTC
TRBJ2-5 | TRBV5-6 | TRBD1 | 16 | few | CASSLVRDRAQETQYF | TGTGCCAGCAGCTTGGTCCGGGACAGGGCTCAAGAGACCCAGTACTTC
TRBJ2-1 | TRBV6-1 | TRBD2 | 13 | once | CATGTRGYNEQFF | TGTGCCACCGGGACTAGGGGATACAATGAGCAGTTCTTC
TRBJ1-2 | TRBV6-5 | - | 13 | - | CASRMPGGYGYTF | TGTGCCAGCAGGATGCCCGGGGGCTATGGCTACACCTTC
TRBJ1-1 | TRBV27 | TRBD1 | 13 | - | CARGQPMNTEAFF | TGTGCCAGGGGACAGCCCATGAACACTGAAGCTTTCTTT
TRBJ1-5 | TRBV18 | TRBD1 | 14 | few | CASSRTGGDQPQHF | TGTGCCAGCTCACGGACAGGGGGGGATCAGCCCCAGCATTTT
TRBJ2-7 | TRBV7-8 | TRBD1 | 14 | - | CASSSPGTGYEQYF | TGTGCCAGCAGCTCACCCGGGACAGGGTACGAGCAGTACTTC
TRBJ2-2 | TRBV4-3 | - | 17 | - | CASSQDWRVGSTGELFF | TGCGCCAGCAGCCAAGATTGGAGAGTAGGCTCCACCGGGGAGCTGTTTTTT
TRBJ2-6 | TRBV6-1 | - | 16 | - | CASSAQGGSGANVLTF | TGTGCCAGCAGTGCCCAGGGAGGCTCTGGGGCCAACGTCCTGACTTTC
TRBJ1-4 | TRBV5-1 | - | 17 | - | CASSLGGAFATNEKLFF | TGCGCCAGCAGCTTGGGCGGAGCATTTGCAACTAATGAAAAACTGTTTTTT
TRBJ2-7 | TRBV5-1 | TRBD2 | 15 | - | CASSPPTSGNYEQYF | TGCGCCAGCAGCCCCCCCACTAGCGGGAATTACGAGCAGTACTTC
TRBJ1-2 | TRBV6-5 | TRBD1 | 14 | once | CASSSRQGNYGYTF | TGTGCCAGCAGTTCACGACAGGGAAACTATGGCTACACCTTC
TRBJ2-7 | TRBV7-8 | TRBD2 | 14 | - | CASGGLAGPYEQYF | TGTGCCAGCGGGGGACTAGCGGGTCCCTACGAGCAGTACTTC
TRBJ2-7 | TRBV6-6 | TRBD1 | 15 | - | CASSPRTGGSYEQYF | TGTGCCAGCAGTCCCCGGACAGGGGGATCCTACGAGCAGTACTTC
TRBJ2-2 | TRBV4-3 | - | 16 | once | CASSRQKRSNTGELFF | TGCGCCAGCAGCAGACAAAAAAGGTCGAACACCGGGGAGCTGTTTTTT
TRBJ1-6 | TRBV18 | TRBD1 | 14 | few | CASSMDRVGSPLHF | TGTGCCAGCTCAATGGACAGGGTAGGGTCACCCCTCCACTTT
TRBJ1-5 | TRBV30 | TRBD1 | 16 | - | CAWSGKVTGGNQPQHF | TGTGCCTGGAGTGGAAAGGTGACAGGGGGCAATCAGCCCCAGCATTTT
TRBJ1-2 | TRBV7-8 | - | 13 | few | CASSLDINYGYTF | TGTGCCAGCAGCTTAGACATAAACTATGGCTACACCTTC
TRBJ2-1 | TRBV2 | TRBD2 | 14 | - | CASTASGRGGEQFF | TGTGCCAGCACCGCTAGCGGGAGGGGCGGTGAGCAGTTCTTC
TRBJ1-5 | TRBV10-2 | - | 14 | - | CASSGYGGNQPQHF | TGCGCCAGCAGTGGGTACGGGGGCAATCAGCCCCAGCATTTT
TRBJ1-2 | TRBV5-4 | - | 13 | - | CASSSPGDYGYTF | TGTGCCAGCAGTTCCCCCGGAGACTATGGCTACACCTTC
TRBJ1-2 | TRBV27 | - | 11 | - | CASSAGYGYTF | TGTGCCAGCAGTGCAGGGTATGGCTACACCTTC
TRBJ1-1 | TRBV5-1 | - | 14 | few | CASLVQTGSTEAFF | TGCGCCAGCCTAGTCCAAACGGGTAGCACTGAAGCTTTCTTT
TRBJ2-7 | TRBV7-6 | - | 14 | - | CASSPTGQRDEQYF | TGTGCCAGCAGCCCGACTGGACAGAGAGACGAGCAGTACTTC
TRBJ2-1 | TRBV11-2 | - | 13 | - | CASSLISYNEQFF | TGTGCCAGCAGCTTAATCAGCTACAATGAGCAGTTCTTC
TRBJ1-2 | TRBV6-5 | TRBD1 | 13 | - | CASSWDRTYGYTF | TGTGCCAGCAGTTGGGACAGGACGTATGGCTACACCTTC
TRBJ2-3 | TRBV2 | TRBD2 | 15 | - | CASSDWREGIDTQYF | TGTGCCAGCAGTGATTGGCGGGAGGGTATAGATACGCAGTATTTT
TRBJ2-3 | TRBV7-2 | - | 16 | - | CASSRHPLASTDTQYF | TGTGCCAGCAGCCGTCACCCACTAGCCTCCACAGATACGCAGTATTTT
TRBJ2-5 | TRBV18 | - | 15 | once | CASRRHSGNEETQYF | TGTGCCAGCCGACGTCACTCGGGTAATGAAGAGACCCAGTACTTC